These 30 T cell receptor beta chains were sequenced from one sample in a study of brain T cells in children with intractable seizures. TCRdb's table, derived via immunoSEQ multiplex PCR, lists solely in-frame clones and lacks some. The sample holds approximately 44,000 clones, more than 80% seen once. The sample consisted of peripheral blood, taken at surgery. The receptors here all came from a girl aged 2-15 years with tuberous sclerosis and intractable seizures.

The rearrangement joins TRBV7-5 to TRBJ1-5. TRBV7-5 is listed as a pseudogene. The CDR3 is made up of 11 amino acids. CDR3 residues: CVRSSRAPQHF. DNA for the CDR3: TGTGTCAGAAGCTCCAGAGCGCCCCAGCATTTT.

CDR3 in DNA: TGTGCCAGCAGTGAAGTTCAGCCCCAGCATTTT. Amino acid sequence: CASSEVQPQHF. V and J are TRBV2 and TRBJ1-5; D gene unclear. CDR3 length: 11 amino acids. Germline V gene lookup returns CDR1 SNHLY and CDR2 FYNNEI. V was clipped by 1 base and J by 6 bases, with 1 base between them.

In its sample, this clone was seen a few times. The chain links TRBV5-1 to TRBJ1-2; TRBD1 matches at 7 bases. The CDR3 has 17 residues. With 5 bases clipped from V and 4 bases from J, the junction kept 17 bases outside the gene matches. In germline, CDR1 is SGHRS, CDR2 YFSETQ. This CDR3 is CASRLKLQGRWSYGYTF. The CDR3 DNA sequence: TGCGCCAGCAGGTTGAAGTTACAGGGGAGATGGAGCTATGGCTACACCTTC.

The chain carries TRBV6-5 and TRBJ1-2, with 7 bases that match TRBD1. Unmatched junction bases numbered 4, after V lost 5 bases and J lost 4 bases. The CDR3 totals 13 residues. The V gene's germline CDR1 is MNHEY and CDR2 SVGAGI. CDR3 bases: TGTGCCAGCAGTACGACAGGGAGCTATGGCTACACCTTC. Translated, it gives CASSTTGSYGYTF.

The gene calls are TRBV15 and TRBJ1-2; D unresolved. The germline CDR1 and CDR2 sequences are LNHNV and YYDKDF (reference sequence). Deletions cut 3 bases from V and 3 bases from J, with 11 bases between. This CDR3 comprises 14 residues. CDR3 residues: CATSRDRGYYGYTF. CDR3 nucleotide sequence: TGTGCCACCAGCAGGGATAGAGGGTACTATGGCTACACCTTC.

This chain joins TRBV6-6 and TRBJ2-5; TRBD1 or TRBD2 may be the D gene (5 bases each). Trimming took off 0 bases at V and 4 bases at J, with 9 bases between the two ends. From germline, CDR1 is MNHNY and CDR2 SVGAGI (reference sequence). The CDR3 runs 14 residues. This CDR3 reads CASSYSSGRETQYF. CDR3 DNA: TGTGCCAGCAGTTACTCGTCGGGACGAGAGACCCAGTACTTC.

The CDR3 loop is CASSLTDWNTEAFF. CDR3 coding DNA: TGTGCCAGTAGTTTAACAGACTGGAACACTGAAGCTTTCTTT. V and J are TRBV19 and TRBJ1-1; D ambiguous. Germline CDR1 and CDR2: LNHDA and SQIVND (reference sequence). V was cut by 5 bases and J by 1 base, with 11 bases left in between. The CDR3 runs 14 residues.

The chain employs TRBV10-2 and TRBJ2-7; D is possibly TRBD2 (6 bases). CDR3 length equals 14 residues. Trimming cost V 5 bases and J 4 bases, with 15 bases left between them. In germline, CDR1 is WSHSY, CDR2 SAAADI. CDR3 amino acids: CASSQDGTFYEQYV. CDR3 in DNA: TGCGCCAGCAGTCAGGACGGGACTTTTTACGAGCAGTACGTC.

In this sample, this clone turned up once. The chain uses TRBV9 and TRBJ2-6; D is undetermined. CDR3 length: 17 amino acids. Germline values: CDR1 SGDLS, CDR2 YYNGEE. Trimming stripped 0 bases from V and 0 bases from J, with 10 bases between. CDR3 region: CASSVESRPSGANVLTF. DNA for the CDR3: TGTGCCAGCAGCGTAGAATCCAGGCCCTCTGGGGCCAACGTCCTGACTTTC.

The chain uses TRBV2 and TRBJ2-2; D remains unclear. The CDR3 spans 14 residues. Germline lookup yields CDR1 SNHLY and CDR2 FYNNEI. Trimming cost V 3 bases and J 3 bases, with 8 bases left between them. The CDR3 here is CASSEIGDTGELFF. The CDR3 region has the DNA TGTGCCAGCAGTGAGATTGGGGACACCGGGGAGCTGTTTTTT.

CDR3: CASSELSWGALGYTF. Here the CDR3 DNA reads TGTGCCAGCAGTGAACTATCATGGGGGGCTCTTGGCTACACCTTC. V usage is TRBV6-1 and J usage is TRBJ1-2, with TRBD1 as a possible D gene (6 bases). CDR1 and CDR2 (germline): MNHNS, SASEGT. Trimming took 2 bases from V and 7 from J, leaving 17 bases between them. This CDR3 contains 15 residues.

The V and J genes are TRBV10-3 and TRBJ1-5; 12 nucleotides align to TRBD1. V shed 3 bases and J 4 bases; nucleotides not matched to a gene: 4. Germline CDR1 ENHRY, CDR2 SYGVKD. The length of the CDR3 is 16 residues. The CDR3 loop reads CAISDRDRGQNQPQHF. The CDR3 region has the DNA TGTGCCATCAGTGACCGGGACAGGGGGCAGAATCAGCCCCAGCATTTT.

CDR3 coding DNA: TGTGCCAGCTGCGCCCAAATTGCGACAGGGGGAGGCTACACCTTC. Protein product: CASCAQIATGGGYTF. This chain uses TRBV21-1 with TRBJ1-2; whether TRBD1, the table's D call, matches the DNA was not checked. TRBV21-1 is shown as a pseudogene. The CDR3 covers 15 residues.

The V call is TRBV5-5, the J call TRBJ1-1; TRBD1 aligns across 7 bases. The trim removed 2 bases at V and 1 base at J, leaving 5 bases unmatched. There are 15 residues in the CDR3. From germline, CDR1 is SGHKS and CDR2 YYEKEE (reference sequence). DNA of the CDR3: TGTGCCAGCAGCTTAGGGCCAGGGGGGAACACTGAAGCTTTCTTT. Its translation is CASSLGPGGNTEAFF.

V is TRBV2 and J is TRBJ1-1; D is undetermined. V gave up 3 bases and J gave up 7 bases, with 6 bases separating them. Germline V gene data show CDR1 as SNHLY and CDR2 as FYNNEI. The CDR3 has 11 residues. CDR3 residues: CASSEGFEAFF. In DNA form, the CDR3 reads TGTGCCAGCAGTGAGGGATTTGAAGCTTTCTTT.

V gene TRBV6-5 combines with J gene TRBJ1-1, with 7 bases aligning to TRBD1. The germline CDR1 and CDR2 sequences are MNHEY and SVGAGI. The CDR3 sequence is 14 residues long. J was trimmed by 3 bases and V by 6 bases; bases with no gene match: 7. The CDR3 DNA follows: TGTGCCAGCAGCCAGGGACAGCCGTACACTGAAGCTTTCTTT. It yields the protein CASSQGQPYTEAFF.

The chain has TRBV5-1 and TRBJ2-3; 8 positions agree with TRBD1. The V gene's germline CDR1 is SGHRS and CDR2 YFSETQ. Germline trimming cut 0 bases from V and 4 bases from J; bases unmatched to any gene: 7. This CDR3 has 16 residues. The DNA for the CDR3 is TGCGCCAGCAGCTTGGACTTGGGGACAGGCTCAGATACGCAGTATTTT. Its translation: CASSLDLGTGSDTQYF.

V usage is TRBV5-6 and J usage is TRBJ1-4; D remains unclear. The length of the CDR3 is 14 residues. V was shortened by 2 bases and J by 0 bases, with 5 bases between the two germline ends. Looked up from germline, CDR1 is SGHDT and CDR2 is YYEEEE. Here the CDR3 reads CASSFYTTNEKLFF. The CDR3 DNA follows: TGTGCCAGCAGCTTTTATACAACTAATGAAAAACTGTTTTTT.

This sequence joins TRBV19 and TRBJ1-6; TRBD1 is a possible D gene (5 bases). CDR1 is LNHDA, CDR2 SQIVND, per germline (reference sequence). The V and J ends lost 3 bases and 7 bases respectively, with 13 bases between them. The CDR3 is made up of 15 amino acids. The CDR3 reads CASSIWGRANSPLHF. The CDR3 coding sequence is TGTGCCAGTAGTATCTGGGGCAGGGCGAATTCACCCCTCCACTTT.

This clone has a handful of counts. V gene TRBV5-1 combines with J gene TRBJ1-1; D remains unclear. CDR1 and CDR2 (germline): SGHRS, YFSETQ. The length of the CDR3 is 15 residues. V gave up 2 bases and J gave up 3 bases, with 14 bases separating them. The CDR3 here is CASSFTGSGYTEAFF. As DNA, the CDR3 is TGCGCCAGCAGCTTCACGGGGTCGGGTTACACTGAAGCTTTCTTT.

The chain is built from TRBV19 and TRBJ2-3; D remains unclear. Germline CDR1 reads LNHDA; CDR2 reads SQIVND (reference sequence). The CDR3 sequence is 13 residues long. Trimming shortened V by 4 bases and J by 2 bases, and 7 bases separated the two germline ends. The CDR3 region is CASSRGYTDTQYF. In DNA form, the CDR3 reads TGTGCCAGTAGTAGGGGATACACAGATACGCAGTATTTT.

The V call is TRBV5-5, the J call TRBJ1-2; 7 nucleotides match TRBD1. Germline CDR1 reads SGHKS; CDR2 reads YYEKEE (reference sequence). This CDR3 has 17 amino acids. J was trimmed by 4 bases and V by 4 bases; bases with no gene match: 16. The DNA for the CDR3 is TGTGCCAGCAGCGGAAGACGGGACAGCACCCGGCGCTATGGCTACACCTTC. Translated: CASSGRRDSTRRYGYTF.

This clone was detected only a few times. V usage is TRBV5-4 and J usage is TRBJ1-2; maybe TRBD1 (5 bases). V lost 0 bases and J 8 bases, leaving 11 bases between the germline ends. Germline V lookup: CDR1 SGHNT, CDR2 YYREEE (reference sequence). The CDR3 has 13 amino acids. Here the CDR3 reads CASSLDGGEGYTF. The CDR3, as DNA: TGTGCCAGCAGCTTGGACGGGGGTGAGGGCTACACCTTC.

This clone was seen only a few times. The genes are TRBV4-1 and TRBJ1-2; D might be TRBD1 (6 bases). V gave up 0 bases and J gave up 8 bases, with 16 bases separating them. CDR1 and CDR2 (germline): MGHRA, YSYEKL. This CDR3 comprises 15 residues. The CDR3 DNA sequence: TGCGCCAGCAGCCAAGAAGGACAGACGGGGGGCGGCTACACCTTC. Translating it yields CASSQEGQTGGGYTF.

The CDR3 loop is CAWSVLRAGELFF. The CDR3 region has the DNA TGTGCCTGGAGTGTCCTGCGGGCCGGGGAGCTGTTTTTT. The genes are TRBV30 and TRBJ2-2, with D perhaps matching TRBD2 (5 bases). The V end lost 0 bases, the J end lost 6 bases, and 8 bases lay between the germline ends. Germline V gives CDR1 GTSNPN, CDR2 SVGIG (reference sequence). The CDR3 consists of 13 residues.

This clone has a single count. CDR3 bases: TGTGCCAGCAGCCCGGCCGTAGGCAAACTGTTTTTT. Translating gives CASSPAVGKLFF. This chain connects TRBV7-2 to TRBJ1-4; D not resolved. Germline lookup yields CDR1 SGHTA and CDR2 FQGNSA. Between the trimmed V and J ends, which lost 5 bases and 11 bases, there was a span of 12 bases. The CDR3 has 12 residues.

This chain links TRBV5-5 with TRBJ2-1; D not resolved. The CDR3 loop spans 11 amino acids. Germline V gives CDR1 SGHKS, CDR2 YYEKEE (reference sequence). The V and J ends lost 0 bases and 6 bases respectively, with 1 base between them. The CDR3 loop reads CASSLGNEQFF. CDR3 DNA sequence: TGTGCCAGCAGCTTGGGCAATGAGCAGTTCTTC.

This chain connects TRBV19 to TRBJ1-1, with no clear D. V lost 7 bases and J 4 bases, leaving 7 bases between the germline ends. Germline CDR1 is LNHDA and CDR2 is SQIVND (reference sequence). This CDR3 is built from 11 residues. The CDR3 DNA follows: TGTGCCAGTAAGGCCGGCACTGAAGCTTTCTTT. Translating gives CASKAGTEAFF.

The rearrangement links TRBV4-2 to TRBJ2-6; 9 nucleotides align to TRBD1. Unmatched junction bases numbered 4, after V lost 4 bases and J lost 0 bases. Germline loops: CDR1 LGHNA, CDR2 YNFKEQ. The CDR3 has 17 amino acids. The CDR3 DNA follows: TGTGCCAGCAGCCCGGGACAGGGTGACTCTGGGGCCAACGTCCTGACTTTC. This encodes CASSPGQGDSGANVLTF.

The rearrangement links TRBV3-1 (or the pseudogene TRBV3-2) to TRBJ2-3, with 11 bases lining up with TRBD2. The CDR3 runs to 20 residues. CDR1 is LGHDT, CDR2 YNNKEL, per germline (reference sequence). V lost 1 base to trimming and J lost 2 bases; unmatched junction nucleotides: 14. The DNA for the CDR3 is TGTGCCAGCAGCCAAGCACTAGCGGGGGCCTCCCTTCTAAACACAGATACGCAGTATTTT. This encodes CASSQALAGASLLNTDTQYF.